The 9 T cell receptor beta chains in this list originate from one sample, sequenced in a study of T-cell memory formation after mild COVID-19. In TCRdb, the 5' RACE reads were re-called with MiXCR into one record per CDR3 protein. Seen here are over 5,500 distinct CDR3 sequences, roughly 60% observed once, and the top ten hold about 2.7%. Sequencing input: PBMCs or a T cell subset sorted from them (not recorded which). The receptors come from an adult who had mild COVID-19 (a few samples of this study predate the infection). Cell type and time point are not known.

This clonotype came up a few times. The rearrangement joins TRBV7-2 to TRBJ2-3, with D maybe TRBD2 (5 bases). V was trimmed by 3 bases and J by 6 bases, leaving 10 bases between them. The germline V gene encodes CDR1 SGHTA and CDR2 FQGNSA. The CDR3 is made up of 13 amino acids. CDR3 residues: CASSFLPGDTQYF. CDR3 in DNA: TGTGCCAGCAGCTTCCTCCCGGGGGATACGCAGTATTTT.

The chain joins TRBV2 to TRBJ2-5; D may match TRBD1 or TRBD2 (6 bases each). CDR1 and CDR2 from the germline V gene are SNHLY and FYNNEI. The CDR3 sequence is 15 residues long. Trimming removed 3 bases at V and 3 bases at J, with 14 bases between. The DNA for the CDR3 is TGTGCCAGCAGTGAGTCTTACAGGGAGGAAGAGACCCAGTACTTC. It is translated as CASSESYREEETQYF.

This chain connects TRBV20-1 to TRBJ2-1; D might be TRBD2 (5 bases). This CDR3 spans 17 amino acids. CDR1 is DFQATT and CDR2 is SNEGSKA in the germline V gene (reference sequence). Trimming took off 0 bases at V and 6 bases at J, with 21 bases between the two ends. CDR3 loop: CSARDQERLREINEQFF. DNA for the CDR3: TGCAGTGCTAGAGATCAGGAGCGTCTCCGGGAAATCAATGAGCAGTTCTTC.

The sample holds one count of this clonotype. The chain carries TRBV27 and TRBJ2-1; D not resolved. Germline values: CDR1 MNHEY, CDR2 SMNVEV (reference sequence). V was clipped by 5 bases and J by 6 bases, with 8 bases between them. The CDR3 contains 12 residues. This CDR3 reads CASSPSRNEQFF. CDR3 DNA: TGTGCCAGCAGTCCCTCCCGCAATGAGCAGTTCTTC.

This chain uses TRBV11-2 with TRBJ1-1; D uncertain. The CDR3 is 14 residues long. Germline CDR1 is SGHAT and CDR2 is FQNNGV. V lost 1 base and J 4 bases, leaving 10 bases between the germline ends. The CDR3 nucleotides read TGTGCCAGCAGCTTAGCACGGTCCGGCACTGAAGCTTTCTTT. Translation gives CASSLARSGTEAFF.

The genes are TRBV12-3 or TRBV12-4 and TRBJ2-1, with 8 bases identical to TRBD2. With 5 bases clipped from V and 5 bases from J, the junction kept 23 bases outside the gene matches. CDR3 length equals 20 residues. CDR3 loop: CASSPLRREDQYLINNEQFF. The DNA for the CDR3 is TGTGCCAGCAGTCCCCTGCGGCGGGAGGACCAGTACCTTATTAACAATGAGCAGTTCTTC.

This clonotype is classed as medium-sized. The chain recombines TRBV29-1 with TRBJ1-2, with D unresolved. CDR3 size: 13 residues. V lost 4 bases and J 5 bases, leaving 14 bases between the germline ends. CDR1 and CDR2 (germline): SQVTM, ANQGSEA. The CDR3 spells CSVVVAADYGYTF. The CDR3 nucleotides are TGCAGCGTTGTAGTGGCAGCCGATTATGGCTACACCTTC.

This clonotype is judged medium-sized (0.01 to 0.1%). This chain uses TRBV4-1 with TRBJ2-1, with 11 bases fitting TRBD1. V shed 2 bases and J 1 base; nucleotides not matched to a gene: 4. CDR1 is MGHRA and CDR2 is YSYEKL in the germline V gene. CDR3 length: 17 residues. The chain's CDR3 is CASSQRGQGASYNEQFF. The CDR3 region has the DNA TGCGCCAGCAGCCAACGTGGACAGGGGGCGTCCTACAATGAGCAGTTCTTC.

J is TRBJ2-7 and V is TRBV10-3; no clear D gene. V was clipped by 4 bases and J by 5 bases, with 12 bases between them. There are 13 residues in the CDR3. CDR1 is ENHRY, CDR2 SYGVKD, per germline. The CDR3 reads CAISASQENEQYF. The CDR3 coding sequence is TGTGCCATCAGTGCTTCCCAGGAGAACGAGCAGTACTTC.